This T cell receptor beta chain was sequenced in a study of T cells expressing NK-cell markers. About the study: Seven donors tested HCMV-seropositive and one tested seronegative among the eight sequenced. Study-level findings and limits: The study found dominant NKG2C+ clonotypes at about 1.0-8% of CD8+ T cells in about six donors. Topping the CD3+CD56-NKG2C+ fraction as well were these clonotypes, in a handful of donors.

This CDR3 is 15 amino acids long. Germline values: CDR1 SGHDT, CDR2 YYEEEE. About this clonotype: Its matching antigen is unknown.

TCRdb reanalyzed the 5' RACE reads, giving one entry per CDR3 protein sequence and no DNA. The sample shows around 550,000 distinct CDR3 sequences, and about 3.6% sits with its ten largest clones. This TCR was recovered from a man aged 18-30 years in good health. V and J are TRBV5-6 and TRBJ2-1; TCRdb lists TRBD1, though no DNA is available to test this call. Sequenced input: blood T cells: a sorted CD56 or NKG2C T cell subset, CD4+ or CD8+ T cells, or bulk PBMC T cells (not recorded which). This chain's CDR3 is CASSLTGGWGNEQFF.